A single sample gave rise to the 9 T cell receptor beta chains below, sequenced in a study of cytomegalovirus exposure and HLA in healthy donors. Primers included in the PCR were 60 Vbeta and 13 Jbeta primers. Measured with immunoSEQ multiplex PCR; TCRdb has only the in-frame clones, and not every one. Among 100,000 to 150,000 clones, about 80% were seen once, and the ten largest hold roughly 11%. The sequenced material came from PBMCs. All receptors come from a young man in good health and CMV-seropositive.

This chain joins TRBV25-1 and TRBJ2-1, with D possibly TRBD1 on 5 matching bases. V lost 3 bases and J 4 bases, leaving 19 bases between the germline ends. Per the germline V gene, CDR1 is MGHDK and CDR2 is SYGVNS. The CDR3 is made up of 17 amino acids. As DNA, the CDR3 is TGTGCCAGCAGTGATCGAAAGACAGTAGGCGGTTACAATGAGCAGTTCTTC. This sequence encodes CASSDRKTVGGYNEQFF. Full variable domain (remainder filled in from reference TRBV25-1 and TRBJ2-1): EADIYQTPRYLVIGTGKKITLECSQTMGHDKMYWYQQDPGMELHLIHYSYGVNSTEKGDLSSESTVSRIRTEHFPLTLESARPSHTSQYLCASSDRKTVGGYNEQFFGPGTRLTVL.

The chain combines TRBV7-7 with TRBJ2-5, with TRBD1 as a possible D gene (6 bases). CDR3 length equals 13 residues. The germline V and J ends were trimmed by 5 bases and 2 bases, with 9 bases remaining between them. The germline CDR1 and CDR2 sequences are SSHAT and FNYEAQ (reference sequence). The CDR3 bases are TGTGCCAGCAGCCGAGACAGGCAAGAGACCCAGTACTTC. It is translated as CASSRDRQETQYF. Combining the CDR3 with reference TRBV7-7 and TRBJ2-5 gives the whole variable domain GAGVSQSPRYKVTKRGQDVTLRCDPISSHATLYWYQQALGQGPEFLTYFNYEAQPDKSGLPSDRFSAERPEGSISTLTIQRTEQRDSAMYRCASSRDRQETQYFGPGTRLLVL.

The chain links TRBV27 to TRBJ2-1; weak D call: TRBD2 (6 bases). This CDR3 is built from 15 residues. The germline V gene encodes CDR1 MNHEY and CDR2 SMNVEV (reference sequence). Between the trimmed V and J ends, which lost 7 bases and 4 bases, there was a span of 17 bases. The CDR3 nucleotides read TGTGCCAGCACCCGCACTAGCCCAACTTACAATGAGCAGTTCTTC. This sequence encodes CASTRTSPTYNEQFF.

The genes are TRBV7-8 and TRBJ2-7; the D gene is possibly TRBD2 (5 bases). Germline V gene lookup returns CDR1 SGHVS and CDR2 FQNEAQ. This CDR3 has 15 amino acids. V was clipped by 2 bases and J by 6 bases, with 17 bases between them. In DNA form, the CDR3 reads TGTGCCAGCAGCTTAAACCAAGGAGGCGTTGGCGAGCAGTACTTC. Translated: CASSLNQGGVGEQYF.

The CDR3 region is CASSLPGQAYTQYF. The CDR3 coding sequence is TGTGCCAGCAGTCTGCCCGGACAGGCATATACGCAGTATTTT. V usage is TRBV27 and J usage is TRBJ2-3; TRBD1 matches 7 bases. CDR3 length equals 14 residues. V shed 5 bases, J shed 7 bases, and the junction held 9 bases outside the gene matches. Germline values: CDR1 MNHEY, CDR2 SMNVEV (reference sequence).

This clone was counted between two and nine times. The chain has TRBV5-1 and TRBJ1-2; D is unclear. The CDR3 is 12 amino acids. The V gene lost 1 base and the J gene lost 9 bases, with 10 bases spanning the gap. Germline V gene sequence: CDR1 SGHRS, CDR2 YFSETQ. DNA for the CDR3: TGCGCCAGCAGCTTGAGCCCCGGGAGCTACACCTTC. It specifies CASSLSPGSYTF.

This chain connects TRBV6-5 to TRBJ1-2; perhaps TRBD1 as D (6 bases). Germline assignment: CDR1 MNHEY and CDR2 SVGAGI. Trimming took 3 bases from V and 8 from J, leaving 13 bases between them. The CDR3 is 13 residues long. The DNA for the CDR3 is TGTGCCAGCAGTTATACAGGGCGACGCGGCTACACCTTC. As protein: CASSYTGRRGYTF.

This clone was seen more than once but under ten times. The gene calls are TRBV5-6 and TRBJ1-1, with 7 positions matching TRBD1. CDR1 is SGHDT and CDR2 is YYEEEE in the germline V gene. The CDR3 is 14 amino acids. The J segment lost 3 bases and the V segment lost 4 bases, leaving 6 bases of the junction unmatched. The CDR3 DNA reads TGTGCCAGCAGCCCTATAGGGGGCTACACTGAAGCTTTCTTT. Translating gives CASSPIGGYTEAFF.

The chain employs TRBV29-1 and TRBJ2-7, with TRBD1 matching 12 bases. This CDR3 is built from 14 residues. Germline-derived CDR1 and CDR2 are SQVTM and ANQGSEA. Unmatched junction bases numbered 10, after V lost 6 bases and J lost 7 bases. The DNA for the CDR3 is TGCAGCGTGCCCCGGGACAGGGGGCTAAGGGAGCAGTACTTC. This codes for CSVPRDRGLREQYF.